The following is a T cell receptor beta chain sequence with its context. Its cognate antigen is unknown. There were no recent acute infections or vaccinations among the donors, who were healthy HIV-negative adults. V lost 6 bases and J lost 3, with 11 bases in between. CDR1 is MNHNS, CDR2 SASEGT, per germline. The CDR3 covers 14 residues. Sequencing was performed with immunoSEQ multiplex PCR; in TCRdb, only in-frame clones are kept and a portion is missing. The sample yields more than 2,000,000 clones, more than 90% seen once. The data were taken from a study of shared clonotypes between healthy human individuals. Study-wide context: Three plates were used per donor for CD4 naive, three for CD4 memory, two for CD8 naive and one for CD8 memory. Study-wide findings and caveats: Between a handful of donors, naive CD4 clonotypes were shared at a level of approximately 5%. Donor clonotype sharing was expected to depend on sequencing depth.

The chain joins TRBV6-1 to TRBJ2-2; D is undetermined. This TCR was sampled from a man between 18 and 35 years old in good health. Sequenced: naive CD4+ T cells sorted from blood. Regarding subset: CD45RA+ positively selected. The CDR3 reads CASRQLMDTGELFF. Written as DNA, the CDR3 is TGTGCCAGCAGACAGCTAATGGACACCGGGGAGCTGTTTTTT.